This TCR beta chain was sequenced during a study of T cell clonotyping in hematopoietic cell transplantation. Using immunoSEQ multiplex PCR, the repertoire was profiled, and TCRdb retains in-frame clones only, with some absent. The sample yields around 11,000 clones, under 95% seen once. Time point noted: recipient sample about 28 days before transplant, after cytoreduction. Samples: about 28 days before transplant, then days 30, 100 and 180 after. Sequences were derived from peripheral blood mononuclear cells, sampled before stem cell transplant. This receptor was identified in a woman aged 40 to 50 with acute myeloid leukemia. Some clones in this sample may be carry-over from other donors' samples.

The DNA of the CDR3 is TGTGCCAGCAGCTTACTCCGTGACTTAGCCGAGCAGTACTTC. Amino acids: CASSLLRDLAEQYF. The genes are TRBV7-2 and TRBJ2-7; no firm D call. The V and J ends lost 2 bases and 6 bases respectively, with 14 bases between them. The length of the CDR3 is 14 residues. The germline V gene encodes CDR1 SGHTA and CDR2 FQGNSA.